This TCR beta chain emerged from a study of technical replicates of blood from four donors (dated by TCRdb to the late 2010s). Concerning this clone: Its cognate antigen has yet to be identified. Base-call qualities are not available, and no considerably larger clone is one nucleotide away.

CDR1 ENHRY and CDR2 SYGVKD were looked up in the germline V gene. The CDR3 numbers 13 residues from cysteine through phenylalanine. The kept DNA is CDR3 alone, 39 bases in frame from the first base. At the junction V is shortened by 4 bases and J by 2 bases, with 8 bases in between. The library was generated by the immunoSEQ multiplex PCR assay. Entries here come from immuneACCESS through TCRdb and include only in-frame sequences with V and J called. Some clones fail to appear in such tables; in the studies checked, an unresolved V gene covers under half of the shortfall, and the cause of the remainder is unknown. For this sample the table gives about 83,000 clones, of which around 92% were detected only once. The top ten constitute roughly 0.28% of the sample.

The receptor was derived from a human donor in good health. The sequencing input was T cells isolated from PBMCs. This sequence uses TRBV10-3 and TRBJ1-2; the D gene assignment is ambiguous. In nucleotide form, the sequence is TGTGCCATCAGTGGATCGGAGAACTATGGCTACACCTTC. It is translated as CAISGSENYGYTF.